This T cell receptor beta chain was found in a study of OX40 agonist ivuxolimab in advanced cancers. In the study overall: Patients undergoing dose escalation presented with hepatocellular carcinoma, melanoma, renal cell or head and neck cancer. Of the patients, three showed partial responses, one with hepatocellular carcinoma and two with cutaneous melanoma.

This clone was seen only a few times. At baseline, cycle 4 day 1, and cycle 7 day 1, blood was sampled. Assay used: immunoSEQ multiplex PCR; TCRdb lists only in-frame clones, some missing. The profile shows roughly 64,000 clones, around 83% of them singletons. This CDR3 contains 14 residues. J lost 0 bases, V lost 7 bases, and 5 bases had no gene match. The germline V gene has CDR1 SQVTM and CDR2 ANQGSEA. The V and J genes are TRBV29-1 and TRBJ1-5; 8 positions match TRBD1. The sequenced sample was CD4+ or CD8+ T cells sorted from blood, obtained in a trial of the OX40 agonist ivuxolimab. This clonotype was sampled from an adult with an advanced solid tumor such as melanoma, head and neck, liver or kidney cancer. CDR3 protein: CSDRTGHSNQPQHF. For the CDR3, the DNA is TGCAGCGACCGGACAGGGCATAGCAATCAGCCCCAGCATTTT.